This T cell receptor beta chain was found in a study of OX40 agonist ivuxolimab in advanced cancers. Study at large: The dose-escalation cohort was roughly 84% male, with a mean age of about 60 years, ranging roughly 20 to 90. Under the entry rules, prior anti-PD-1, anti-PD-L1 or anti-CTLA-4 therapy was allowed, and around 40% had some. Findings of the study overall: Clonal expansion was among the lowest in partial responders at 0.1-3.0 mg/kg, especially CD8+.

Produced via immunoSEQ multiplex PCR; TCRdb's table is partial and in-frame only. The sample lists 80,000 to 95,000 clones; about 88% were seen once. Regarding this clone: Its target is not known.

The CDR3 contains 16 residues. Trimming stripped 1 base from V and 2 bases from J, with 12 bases between. From germline, CDR1 is SGHTA and CDR2 FQGNSA. This rearrangement joins TRBV7-2 to TRBJ1-3; unclear D gene. The sample in question was CD4+ or CD8+ T cells sorted from blood, obtained in a trial of the OX40 agonist ivuxolimab. The sequence was obtained from an adult with an advanced solid tumor such as melanoma, head and neck, liver or kidney cancer. The CDR3 protein is CASSLGLSTAGNTIYF. Written as DNA, the CDR3 is TGTGCCAGCAGCTTAGGCCTTTCGACCGCTGGAAACACCATATATTTT.